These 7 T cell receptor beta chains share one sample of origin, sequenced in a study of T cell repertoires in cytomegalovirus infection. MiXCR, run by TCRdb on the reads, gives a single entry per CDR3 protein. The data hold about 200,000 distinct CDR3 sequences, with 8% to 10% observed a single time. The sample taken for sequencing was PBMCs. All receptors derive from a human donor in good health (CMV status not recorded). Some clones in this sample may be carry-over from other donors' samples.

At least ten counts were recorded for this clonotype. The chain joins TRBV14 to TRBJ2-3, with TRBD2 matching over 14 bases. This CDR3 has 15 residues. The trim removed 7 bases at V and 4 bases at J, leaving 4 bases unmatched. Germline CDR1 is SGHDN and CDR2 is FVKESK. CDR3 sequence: CASTGLAGVPDTQYF. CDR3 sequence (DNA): TGTGCCAGCACGGGACTAGCGGGAGTCCCAGATACGCAGTATTTT.

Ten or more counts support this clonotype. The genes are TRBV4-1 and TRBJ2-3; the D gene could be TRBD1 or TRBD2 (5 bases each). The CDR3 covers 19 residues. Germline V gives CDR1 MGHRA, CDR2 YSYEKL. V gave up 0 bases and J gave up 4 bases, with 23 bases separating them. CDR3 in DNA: TGCGCCAGCAGCCAAGAACACCACACAGCGGATGGGGCGGCAGATACGCAGTATTTT. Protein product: CASSQEHHTADGAADTQYF.

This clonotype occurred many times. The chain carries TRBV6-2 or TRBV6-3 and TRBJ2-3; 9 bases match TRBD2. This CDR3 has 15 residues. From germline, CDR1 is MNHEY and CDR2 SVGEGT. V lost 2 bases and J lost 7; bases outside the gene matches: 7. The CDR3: CASSYGGRAENTQYF. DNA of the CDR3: TGTGCCAGCAGTTACGGCGGGAGGGCCGAAAATACGCAGTATTTT.

CDR3 protein: CASSFMGIGSDENIQYF. CDR3 nucleotide sequence: TGTGCCAGCAGTTTTATGGGGATTGGGTCTGATGAAAACATTCAGTACTTC. The rearrangement uses TRBV28 and TRBJ2-4; no clear D. Trimming shortened V by 3 bases and J by 5 bases, and 20 bases separated the two germline ends. The CDR3 runs 17 residues. Germline CDR1 is MDHEN and CDR2 is SYDVKM.

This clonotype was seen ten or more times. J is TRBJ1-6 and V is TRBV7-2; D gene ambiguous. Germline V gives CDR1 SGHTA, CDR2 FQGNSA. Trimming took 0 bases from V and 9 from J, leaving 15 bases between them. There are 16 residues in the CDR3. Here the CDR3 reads CASSLALGPTGSPLHF. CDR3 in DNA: TGTGCCAGCAGCTTAGCGCTAGGCCCAACGGGTTCACCCCTCCACTTT.

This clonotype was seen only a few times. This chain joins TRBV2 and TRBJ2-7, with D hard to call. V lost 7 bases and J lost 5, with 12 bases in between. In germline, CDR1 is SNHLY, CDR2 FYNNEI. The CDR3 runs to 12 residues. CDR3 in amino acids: CASIGGADEQYF. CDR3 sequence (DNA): TGTGCCAGCATTGGCGGAGCCGACGAGCAGTACTTC. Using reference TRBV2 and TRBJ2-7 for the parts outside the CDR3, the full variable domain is EPEVTQTPSHQVTQMGQEVILRCVPISNHLYFYWYRQILGQKVEFLVSFYNNEISEKSEIFDDQFSVERPDGSNFTLKIRSTKLEDSAMYFCASIGGADEQYFGPGTRLTVT.

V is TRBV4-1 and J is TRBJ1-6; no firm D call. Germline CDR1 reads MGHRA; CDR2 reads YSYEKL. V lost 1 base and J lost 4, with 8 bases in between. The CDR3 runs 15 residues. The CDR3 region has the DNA TGCGCCAGCAGCCAAGTGCGTTTTTATAATTCACCCCTCCACTTT. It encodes CASSQVRFYNSPLHF.